Each of the 5 T cell receptor beta chains below was sequenced from the same sample in a study of blood T cell repertoires in COVID-19. TCRdb's table, derived via immunoSEQ multiplex PCR, lists solely in-frame clones and lacks some. The data contain roughly 100,000 clones, about four fifths of them singletons. The specimen was peripheral blood. These receptors were obtained from a woman aged 80 or over with acute or convalescent COVID-19.

This clone has just a few counts. V and J are TRBV7-9 and TRBJ2-3; possibly TRBD1 for D (6 bases). Germline values: CDR1 SEHNR, CDR2 FQNEAQ (reference sequence). V was trimmed by 5 bases and J by 0 bases, leaving 12 bases between them. CDR3 length: 15 residues. The CDR3 DNA follows: TGTGCCAGCAGCCAGGGGTTGCCGAGCACAGATACGCAGTATTTT. Protein: CASSQGLPSTDTQYF. Variable domain in full (rest from reference TRBV7-9 and TRBJ2-3): DTGVSQNPRHKITKRGQNVTFRCDPISEHNRLYWYRQTLGQGPEFLTYFQNEAQLEKSRLLSDRFSAERPKGSFSTLEIQRTEQGDSAMYLCASSQGLPSTDTQYFGPGTRLTVL.

The chain carries TRBV5-4 and TRBJ2-1; possible D gene TRBD1, 7 bases. V was pared by 7 bases and J by 5 bases, with 13 bases between. Germline V gene data show CDR1 as SGHNT and CDR2 as YYREEE (reference sequence). This CDR3 contains 13 residues. The CDR3 sequence is CASAGQPNNEQFF. The CDR3 DNA reads TGTGCCAGCGCGGGACAGCCGAACAATGAGCAGTTCTTC.

The V gene is TRBV2, the J gene TRBJ2-3; maybe TRBD2 (5 bases). CDR1 and CDR2 (germline): SNHLY, FYNNEI. This CDR3 region has 15 residues. V was cut by 6 bases and J by 0 bases, with 13 bases left in between. The CDR3 here is CASSESRVSTDTQYF. CDR3 nucleotides: TGTGCCAGCAGCGAGTCGCGGGTTAGCACAGATACGCAGTATTTT.

The chain joins TRBV7-8 to TRBJ2-6; D is possibly TRBD2 (5 bases). V lost 6 bases and J lost 4, with 7 bases in between. The CDR3 has 13 amino acids. CDR1 and CDR2 from the germline V gene are SGHVS and FQNEAQ. CDR3: CASRSSGANVLTF. The CDR3 DNA reads TGTGCCAGCAGATCTAGCGGGGCCAACGTCCTGACTTTC.

CDR3 sequence reads: CASSLGDSLRGGYTF. In DNA, the CDR3 is TGCGCCAGCAGCTTGGGGGACAGCCTAAGGGGTGGCTACACCTTC. V is TRBV5-1 and J is TRBJ1-2; 7 nucleotides align to TRBD1. Germline CDR1 and CDR2: SGHRS and YFSETQ. Germline trimming cut 0 bases from V and 7 bases from J; bases unmatched to any gene: 9. The CDR3 is made up of 15 amino acids.